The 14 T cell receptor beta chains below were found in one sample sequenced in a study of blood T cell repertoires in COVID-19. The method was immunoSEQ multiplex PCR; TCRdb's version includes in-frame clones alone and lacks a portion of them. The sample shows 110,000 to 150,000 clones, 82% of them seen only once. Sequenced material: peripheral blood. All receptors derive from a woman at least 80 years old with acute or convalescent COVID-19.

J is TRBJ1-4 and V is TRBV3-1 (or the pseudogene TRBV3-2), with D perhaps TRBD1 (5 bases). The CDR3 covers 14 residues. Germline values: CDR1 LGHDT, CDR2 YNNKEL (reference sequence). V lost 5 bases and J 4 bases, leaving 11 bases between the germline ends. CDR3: CASSAGGGNEKLFF. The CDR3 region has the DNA TGTGCCAGCAGCGCAGGCGGGGGTAATGAAAAACTGTTTTTT.

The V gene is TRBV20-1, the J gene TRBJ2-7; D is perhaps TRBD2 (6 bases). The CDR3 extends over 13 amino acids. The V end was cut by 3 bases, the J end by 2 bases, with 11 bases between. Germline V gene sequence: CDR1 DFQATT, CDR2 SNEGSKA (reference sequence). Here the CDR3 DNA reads TGCAGTGCTAGTGGCGGGACTCCCTACGAGCAGTACTTC. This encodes CSASGGTPYEQYF.

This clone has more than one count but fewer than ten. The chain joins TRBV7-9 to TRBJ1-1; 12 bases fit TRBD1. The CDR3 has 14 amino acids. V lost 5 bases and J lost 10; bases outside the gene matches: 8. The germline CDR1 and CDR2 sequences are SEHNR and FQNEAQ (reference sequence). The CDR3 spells CASSLGQGAPGAFF. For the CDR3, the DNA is TGTGCCAGCAGCCTGGGACAGGGGGCGCCGGGAGCTTTCTTT.

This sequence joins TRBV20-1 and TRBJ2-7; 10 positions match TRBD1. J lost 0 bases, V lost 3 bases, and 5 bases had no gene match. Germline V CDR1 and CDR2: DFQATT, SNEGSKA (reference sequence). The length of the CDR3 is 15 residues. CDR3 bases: TGCAGTGCTAGTCGGGACAGGGGAAGCTCCTACGAGCAGTACTTC. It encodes CSASRDRGSSYEQYF.

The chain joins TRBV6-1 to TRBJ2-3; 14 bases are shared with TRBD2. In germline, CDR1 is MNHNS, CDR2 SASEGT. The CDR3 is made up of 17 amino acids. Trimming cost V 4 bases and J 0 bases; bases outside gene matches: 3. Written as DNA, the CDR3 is TGTGCCAGCAGTGGACTAGCGGGGGGGCCTAGCACAGATACGCAGTATTTT. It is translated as CASSGLAGGPSTDTQYF.

This CDR3 is CASSQAADYEQYF. The CDR3 DNA reads TGTGCCAGCTCCCAAGCTGCCGACTACGAGCAGTACTTC. The chain recombines TRBV18 with TRBJ2-7; D call uncertain. CDR1 KGHSH and CDR2 LQKENI come from the germline V gene. This CDR3 has 13 residues. The V and J ends lost 6 bases and 3 bases respectively, with 12 bases between them.

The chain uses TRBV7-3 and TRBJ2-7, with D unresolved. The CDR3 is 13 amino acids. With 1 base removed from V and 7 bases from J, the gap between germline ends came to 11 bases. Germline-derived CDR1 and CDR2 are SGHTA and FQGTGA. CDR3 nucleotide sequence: TGTGCCAGCAGCTTAATTGCAGAAGCGGAGCAGTACTTC. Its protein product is CASSLIAEAEQYF.

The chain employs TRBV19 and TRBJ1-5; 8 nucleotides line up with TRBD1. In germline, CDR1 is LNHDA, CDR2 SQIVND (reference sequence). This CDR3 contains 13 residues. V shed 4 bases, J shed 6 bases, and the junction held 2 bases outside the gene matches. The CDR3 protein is CASSTGGGQPQHF. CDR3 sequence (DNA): TGTGCCAGTAGTACAGGGGGCGGTCAGCCCCAGCATTTT.

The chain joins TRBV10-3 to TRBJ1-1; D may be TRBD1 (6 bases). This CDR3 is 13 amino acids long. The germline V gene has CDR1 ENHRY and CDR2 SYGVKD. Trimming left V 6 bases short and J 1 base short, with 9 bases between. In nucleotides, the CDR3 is TGTGCCATCAGAGCACAGGGGAACACTGAAGCTTTCTTT. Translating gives CAIRAQGNTEAFF.

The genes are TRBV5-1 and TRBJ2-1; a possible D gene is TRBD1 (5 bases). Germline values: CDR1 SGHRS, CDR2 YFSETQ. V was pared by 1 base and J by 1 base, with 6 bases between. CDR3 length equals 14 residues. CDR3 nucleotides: TGCGCCAGCAGCTTGTCAGGGTCCTACAATGAGCAGTTCTTC. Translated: CASSLSGSYNEQFF.

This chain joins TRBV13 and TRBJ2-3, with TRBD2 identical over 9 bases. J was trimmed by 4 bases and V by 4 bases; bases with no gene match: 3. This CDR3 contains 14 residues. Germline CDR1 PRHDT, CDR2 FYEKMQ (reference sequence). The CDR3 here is CASSSGLAPDTQYF. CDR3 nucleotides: TGTGCCAGCAGCTCGGGACTAGCCCCAGATACGCAGTATTTT.

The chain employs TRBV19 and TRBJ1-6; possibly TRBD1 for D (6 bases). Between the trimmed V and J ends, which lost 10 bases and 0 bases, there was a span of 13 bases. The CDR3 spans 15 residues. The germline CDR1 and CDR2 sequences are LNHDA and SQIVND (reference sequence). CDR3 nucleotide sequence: TGTGCCACTCTGGACAGAAGCTCCTATAATTCACCCCTCCACTTT. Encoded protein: CATLDRSSYNSPLHF.

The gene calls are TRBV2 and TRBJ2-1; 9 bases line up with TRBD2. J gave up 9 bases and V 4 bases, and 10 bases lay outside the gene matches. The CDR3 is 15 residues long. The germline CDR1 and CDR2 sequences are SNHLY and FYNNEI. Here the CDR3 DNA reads TGTGCCAGCAGTGCGACTAGCGGCCTAGCGGGTGAGCAGTTCTTC. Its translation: CASSATSGLAGEQFF.

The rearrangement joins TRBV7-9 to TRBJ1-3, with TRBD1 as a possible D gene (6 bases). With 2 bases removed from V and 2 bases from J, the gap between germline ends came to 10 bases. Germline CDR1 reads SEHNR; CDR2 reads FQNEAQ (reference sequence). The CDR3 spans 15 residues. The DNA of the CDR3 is TGTGCCAGCAGCTTAAGGGGGACACCTGGAAACACCATATATTTT. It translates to CASSLRGTPGNTIYF.